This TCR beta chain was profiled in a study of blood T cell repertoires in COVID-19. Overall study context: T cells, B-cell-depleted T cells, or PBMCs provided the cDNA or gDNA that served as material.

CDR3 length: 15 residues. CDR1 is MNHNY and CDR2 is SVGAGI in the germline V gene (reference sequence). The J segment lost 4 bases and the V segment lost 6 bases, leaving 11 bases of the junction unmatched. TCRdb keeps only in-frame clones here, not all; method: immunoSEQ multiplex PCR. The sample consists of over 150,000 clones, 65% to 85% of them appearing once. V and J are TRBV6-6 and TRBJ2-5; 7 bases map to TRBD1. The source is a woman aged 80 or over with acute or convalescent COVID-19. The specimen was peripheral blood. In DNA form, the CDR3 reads TGTGCCAGCAGCCCCTCGAGGACAGGCAGAGAGACCCAGTACTTC. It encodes CASSPSRTGRETQYF.